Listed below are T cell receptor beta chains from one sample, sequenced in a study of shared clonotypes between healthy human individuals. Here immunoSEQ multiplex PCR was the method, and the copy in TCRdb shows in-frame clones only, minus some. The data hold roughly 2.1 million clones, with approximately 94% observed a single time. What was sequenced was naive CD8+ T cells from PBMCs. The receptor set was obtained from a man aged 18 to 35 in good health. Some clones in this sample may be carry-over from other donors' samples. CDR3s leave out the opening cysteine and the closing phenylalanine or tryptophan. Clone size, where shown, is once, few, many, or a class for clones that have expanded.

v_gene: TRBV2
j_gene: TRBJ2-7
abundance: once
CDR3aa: ASETFGQGPYEQY

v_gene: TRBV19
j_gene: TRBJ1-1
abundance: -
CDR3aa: ASKEGSMNTEAF

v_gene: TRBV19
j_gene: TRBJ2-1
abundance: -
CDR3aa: ASSPVGGYYNEQF

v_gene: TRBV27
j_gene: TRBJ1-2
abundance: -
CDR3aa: ASSFSASYGYT

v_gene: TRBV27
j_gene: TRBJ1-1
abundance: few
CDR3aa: ASSLTVANTEAF

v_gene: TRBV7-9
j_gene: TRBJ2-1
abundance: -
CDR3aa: ASSLDRSPSNEQF

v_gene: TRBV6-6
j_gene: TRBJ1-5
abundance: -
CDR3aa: ASSPGGSNQPQH

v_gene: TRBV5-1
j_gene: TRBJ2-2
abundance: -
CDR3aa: ASSYDRGGWSGELF

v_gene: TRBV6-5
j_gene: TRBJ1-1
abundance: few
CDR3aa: ASSYGPGTEAF

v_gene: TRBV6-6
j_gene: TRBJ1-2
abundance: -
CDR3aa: ASSYVGAPNDGYT

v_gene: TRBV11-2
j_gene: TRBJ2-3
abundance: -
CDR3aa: ASSSGKTGAWDTQY

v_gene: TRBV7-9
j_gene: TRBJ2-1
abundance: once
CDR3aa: ASSLVGSPGGSYNEQF